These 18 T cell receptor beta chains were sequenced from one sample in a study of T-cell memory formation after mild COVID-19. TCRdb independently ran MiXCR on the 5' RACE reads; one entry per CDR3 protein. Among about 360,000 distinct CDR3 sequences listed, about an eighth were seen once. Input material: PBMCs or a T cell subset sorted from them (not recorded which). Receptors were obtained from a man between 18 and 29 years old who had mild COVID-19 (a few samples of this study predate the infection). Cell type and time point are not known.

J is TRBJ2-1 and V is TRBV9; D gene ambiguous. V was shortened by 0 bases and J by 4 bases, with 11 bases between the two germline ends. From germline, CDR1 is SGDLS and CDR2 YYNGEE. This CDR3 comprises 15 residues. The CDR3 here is CASSVEVGYYNEQFF. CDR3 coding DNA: TGTGCCAGCAGCGTAGAAGTAGGGTATTACAATGAGCAGTTCTTC.

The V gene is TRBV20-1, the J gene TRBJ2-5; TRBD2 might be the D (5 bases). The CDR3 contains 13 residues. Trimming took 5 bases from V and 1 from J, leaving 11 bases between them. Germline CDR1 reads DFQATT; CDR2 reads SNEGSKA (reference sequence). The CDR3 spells CSAQRTSQETQYF. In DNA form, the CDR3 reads TGCAGTGCTCAAAGGACTTCCCAAGAGACCCAGTACTTC.

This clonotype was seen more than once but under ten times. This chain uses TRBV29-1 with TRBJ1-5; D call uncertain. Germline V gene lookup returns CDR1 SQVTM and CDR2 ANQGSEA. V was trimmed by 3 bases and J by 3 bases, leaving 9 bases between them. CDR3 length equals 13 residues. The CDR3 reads CSVDYRPNQPQHF. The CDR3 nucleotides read TGCAGCGTTGATTATAGGCCCAATCAGCCCCAGCATTTT.

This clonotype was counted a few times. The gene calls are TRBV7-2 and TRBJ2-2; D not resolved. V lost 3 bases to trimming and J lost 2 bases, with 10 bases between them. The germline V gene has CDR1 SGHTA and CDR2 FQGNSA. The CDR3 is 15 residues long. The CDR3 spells CASSLETVNTGELFF. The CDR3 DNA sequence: TGTGCCAGCAGCTTGGAAACGGTCAACACCGGGGAGCTGTTTTTT.

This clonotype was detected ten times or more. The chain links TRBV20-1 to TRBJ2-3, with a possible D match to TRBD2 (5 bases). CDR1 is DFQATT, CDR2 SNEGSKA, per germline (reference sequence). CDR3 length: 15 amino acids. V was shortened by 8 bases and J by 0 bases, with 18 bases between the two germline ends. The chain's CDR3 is CSPIGIQRSTDTQYF. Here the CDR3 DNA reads TGCAGTCCCATAGGGATCCAGCGGAGCACAGATACGCAGTATTTT.

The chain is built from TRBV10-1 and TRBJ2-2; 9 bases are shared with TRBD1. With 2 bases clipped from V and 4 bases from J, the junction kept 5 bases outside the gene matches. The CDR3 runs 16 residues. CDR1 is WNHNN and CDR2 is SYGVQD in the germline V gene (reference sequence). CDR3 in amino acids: CASSEPGQGGTGELFF. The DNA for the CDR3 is TGCGCCAGCAGTGAGCCGGGACAGGGAGGCACCGGGGAGCTGTTTTTT.

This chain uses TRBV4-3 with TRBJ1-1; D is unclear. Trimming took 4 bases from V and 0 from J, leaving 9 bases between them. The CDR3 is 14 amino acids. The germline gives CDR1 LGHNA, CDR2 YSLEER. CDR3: CASSRGRVNTEAFF. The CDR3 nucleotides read TGCGCCAGCAGCCGCGGGCGAGTGAACACTGAAGCTTTCTTT.

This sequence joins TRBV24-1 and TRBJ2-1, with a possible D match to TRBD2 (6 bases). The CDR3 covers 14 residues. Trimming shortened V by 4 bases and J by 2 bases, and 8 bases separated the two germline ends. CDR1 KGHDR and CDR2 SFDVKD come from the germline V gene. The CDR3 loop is CATSERGAYNEQFF. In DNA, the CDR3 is TGTGCCACCAGTGAGCGGGGAGCCTACAATGAGCAGTTCTTC.

The CDR3: CASSVDTATGELFF. The CDR3 DNA reads as TGTGCCAGCAGCGTAGACACGGCCACCGGGGAGCTGTTTTTT. The rearrangement uses TRBV9 and TRBJ2-2, with D unclear. Trimming removed 0 bases from V and 4 bases from J, with 7 bases in between. Germline V gives CDR1 SGDLS, CDR2 YYNGEE. This CDR3 comprises 14 residues.

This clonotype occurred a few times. Here the CDR3 reads CASSSPDRTAGTFF. The CDR3 DNA reads as TGTGCCAGCAGCTCCCCGGACAGGACCGCCGGAACTTTCTTT. The chain couples TRBV7-9 to TRBJ1-1; 7 bases line up with TRBD1. The germline gives CDR1 SEHNR, CDR2 FQNEAQ (reference sequence). V dropped 4 bases and J dropped 12; count of bases not matched to a gene: 14. This CDR3 has 14 amino acids.

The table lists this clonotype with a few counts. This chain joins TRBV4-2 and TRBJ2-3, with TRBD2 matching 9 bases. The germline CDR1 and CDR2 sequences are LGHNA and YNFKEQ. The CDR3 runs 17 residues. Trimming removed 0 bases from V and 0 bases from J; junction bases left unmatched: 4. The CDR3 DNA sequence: TGTGCCAGCAGCCAAGAGACTAGCGGTTCTAGCACAGATACGCAGTATTTT. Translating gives CASSQETSGSSTDTQYF.

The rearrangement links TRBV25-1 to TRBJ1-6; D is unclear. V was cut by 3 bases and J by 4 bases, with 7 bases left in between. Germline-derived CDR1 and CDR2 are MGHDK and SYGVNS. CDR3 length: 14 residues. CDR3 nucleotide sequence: TGTGCCAGCAGTGACCCAGCATATAATTCACCCCTCCACTTT. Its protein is CASSDPAYNSPLHF.

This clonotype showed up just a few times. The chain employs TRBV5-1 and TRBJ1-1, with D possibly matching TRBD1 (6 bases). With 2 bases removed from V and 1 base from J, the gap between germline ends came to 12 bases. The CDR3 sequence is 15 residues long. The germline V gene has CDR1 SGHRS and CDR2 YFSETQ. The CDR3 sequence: CASSLVQGWNTEAFF. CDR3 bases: TGCGCCAGCAGCTTAGTACAGGGTTGGAACACTGAAGCTTTCTTT.

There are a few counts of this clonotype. CDR3 sequence reads: CASSQAETQYF. DNA for the CDR3: TGCGCCAGCAGCCAAGCGGAGACCCAGTACTTC. This chain connects TRBV4-3 to TRBJ2-5; D not resolved. Germline V gene lookup returns CDR1 LGHNA and CDR2 YSLEER. The CDR3 sequence is 11 residues long. With 1 base removed from V and 5 bases from J, the gap between germline ends came to 2 bases.

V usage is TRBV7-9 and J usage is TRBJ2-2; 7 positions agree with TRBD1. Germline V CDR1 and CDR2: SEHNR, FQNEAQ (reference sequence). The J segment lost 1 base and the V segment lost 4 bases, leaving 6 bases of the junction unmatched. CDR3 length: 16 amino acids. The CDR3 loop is CASSSVRQGNTGELFF. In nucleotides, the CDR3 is TGTGCCAGCAGCTCAGTGAGACAGGGGAACACCGGGGAGCTGTTTTTT.

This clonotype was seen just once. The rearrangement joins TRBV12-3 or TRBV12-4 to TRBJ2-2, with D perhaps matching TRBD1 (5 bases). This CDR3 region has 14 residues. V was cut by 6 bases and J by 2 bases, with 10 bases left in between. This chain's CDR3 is CASRLDTNTGELFF. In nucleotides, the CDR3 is TGTGCCAGCAGACTGGACACAAACACCGGGGAGCTGTTTTTT.

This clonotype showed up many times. The CDR3 DNA follows: TGTGCCAGCAGCCCGGGGGGGCAGGCGCCCGGAAACACCATATATTTT. Translation: CASSPGGQAPGNTIYF. This rearrangement joins TRBV5-5 to TRBJ1-3; tentative D call: TRBD1 (6 bases). Per germline, CDR1 SGHKS and CDR2 YYEKEE (reference sequence). Trimming stripped 4 bases from V and 4 bases from J, with 18 bases between. This CDR3 contains 16 residues.

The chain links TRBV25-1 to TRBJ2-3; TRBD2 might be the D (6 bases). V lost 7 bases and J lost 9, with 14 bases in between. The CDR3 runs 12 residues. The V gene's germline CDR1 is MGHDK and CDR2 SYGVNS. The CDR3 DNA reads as TGTGCCAGCATGGGGGGAAAAAGAACGCAGTATTTT. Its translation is CASMGGKRTQYF.